The 29 T cell receptor beta chains below were found in one sample sequenced in a study of STAT5B mutations in CD4+ large granular lymphocyte leukemia. This table comes from immunoSEQ multiplex PCR, and its TCRdb copy is limited to in-frame clones, with some not included. The repertoire holds 38,000 or so clones, with almost 85% as singletons. The sample was CD4+ T cells from blood buffy coats. These TCRs come from a human donor in good health.

The V and J genes are TRBV5-1 and TRBJ1-1; perhaps TRBD1 as D (5 bases). The CDR3 sequence is 13 residues long. The germline gives CDR1 SGHRS, CDR2 YFSETQ. V was shortened by 4 bases and J by 6 bases, with 13 bases between the two germline ends. CDR3 coding DNA: TGCGCCAGCAGCAGGGACGGTGTCTCTGAAGCTTTCTTT. It encodes CASSRDGVSEAFF.

J is TRBJ1-3 and V is TRBV10-3; D is unclear. The CDR3 contains 13 residues. Germline values: CDR1 ENHRY, CDR2 SYGVKD. Trimming took off 2 bases at V and 4 bases at J, with 6 bases between the two ends. CDR3 sequence (DNA): TGTGCCATCAGTGAGACGGCGGGAAACACCATATATTTT. Protein: CAISETAGNTIYF.

The chain has TRBV6-5 and TRBJ2-1, with 12 positions matching TRBD2. The CDR3 loop spans 15 amino acids. J was trimmed by 5 bases and V by 5 bases; bases with no gene match: 4. Per germline, CDR1 MNHEY and CDR2 SVGAGI. This chain's CDR3 is CASSKGLAGHNEQFF. CDR3 sequence (DNA): TGTGCCAGCAGTAAAGGACTAGCGGGACACAATGAGCAGTTCTTC.

This clone was found a few times. This chain joins TRBV5-4 and TRBJ1-1; possibly TRBD1 for D (5 bases). V lost 2 bases and J 7 bases, leaving 12 bases between the germline ends. CDR3 size: 13 residues. Per the germline V gene, CDR1 is SGHNT and CDR2 is YYREEE (reference sequence). CDR3 region: CASSFRRDFEAFF. The CDR3 bases are TGTGCCAGCAGCTTTCGCCGGGACTTTGAAGCTTTCTTT.

The J gene is TRBJ1-1, the V gene TRBV2; D is undetermined. V dropped 5 bases and J dropped 2 bases, with 12 bases sitting between them. Germline V gives CDR1 SNHLY, CDR2 FYNNEI. The CDR3 spans 14 residues. The CDR3 loop reads CASSSWMGNTEAFF. CDR3 DNA sequence: TGTGCCAGCAGTTCCTGGATGGGAAACACTGAAGCTTTCTTT.

J is TRBJ2-7 and V is TRBV6-5; TRBD2 aligns across 8 bases. V lost 6 bases, J lost 3 bases, and 4 bases stayed unmatched. Per the germline V gene, CDR1 is MNHEY and CDR2 is SVGAGI. The CDR3 length is 13 residues. The CDR3 coding sequence is TGTGCCAGCAGGGAGCTAGCGGGCTACGAGCAGTACTTC. Encoded protein: CASRELAGYEQYF.

The chain joins TRBV19 to TRBJ2-1; a weak D match, TRBD2 (8 bases). Germline-derived CDR1 and CDR2 are LNHDA and SQIVND (reference sequence). The CDR3 has 16 amino acids. Trimming removed 4 bases at V and 9 bases at J, with 22 bases between. The CDR3 loop reads CASSRDRGSGGSEQFF. Here the CDR3 DNA reads TGTGCCAGTAGTAGGGACAGAGGAAGCGGGGGTAGTGAGCAGTTCTTC.

As to this clone: Other DNA sequences in the same sample also yield this CDR3. The genes are TRBV5-8 and TRBJ2-3; D is perhaps TRBD1 (6 bases). V lost 0 bases and J 1 base, leaving 9 bases between the germline ends. The CDR3 extends over 15 amino acids. Germline CDR1 is SGHTS and CDR2 is YDEGEE. The CDR3 sequence is CASSLGGPGTDTQYF. CDR3 bases: TGTGCCAGCAGCTTGGGGGGGCCGGGCACAGATACGCAGTATTTT.

The rearrangement links TRBV6-5 to TRBJ2-7; the D gene could be TRBD1 or TRBD2 (5 bases each). Germline CDR1 MNHEY, CDR2 SVGAGI. This CDR3 has 15 amino acids. The ends were cut back, 5 bases at V and 0 bases at J, with 14 bases in the middle. CDR3: CASSPGHSSSYEQYF. The CDR3, as DNA: TGTGCCAGCAGTCCGGGGCACTCGAGCTCCTACGAGCAGTACTTC.

In this sample, this clone turned up a few times. The CDR3 protein is CASSLGQAFSGNTIYF. The CDR3 DNA reads as TGCGCCAGCAGCTTGGGGCAGGCCTTCTCTGGAAACACCATATATTTT. V is TRBV5-1 and J is TRBJ1-3; D ambiguous. CDR3 length: 16 residues. Germline-derived CDR1 and CDR2 are SGHRS and YFSETQ. Trimming shortened V by 0 bases and J by 0 bases, and 10 bases separated the two germline ends.

The chain uses TRBV10-3 and TRBJ1-1; 10 bases agree with TRBD1. This CDR3 is built from 14 residues. The germline V gene encodes CDR1 ENHRY and CDR2 SYGVKD. The J segment lost 5 bases and the V segment lost 10 bases, leaving 10 bases of the junction unmatched. CDR3 DNA sequence: TGTGCCACCGGGACAGGGGAGTTGTTGACTGAAGCTTTCTTT. Amino acid sequence: CATGTGELLTEAFF.

J is TRBJ1-6 and V is TRBV9, with 7 bases matching TRBD1. From germline, CDR1 is SGDLS and CDR2 YYNGEE. The CDR3 extends over 15 amino acids. The ends lost 4 bases at V and 7 bases at J; junction bases unmatched: 8. CDR3 sequence (DNA): TGTGCCAGCAGCTTAAGACAGGGTATCAATTCACCCCTCCACTTT. This gives the protein CASSLRQGINSPLHF.

This clone came up once. This chain links TRBV18 with TRBJ1-3; 7 bases line up with TRBD1. The CDR3 has 13 amino acids. V lost 9 bases, J lost 2 bases, and 4 bases stayed unmatched. Germline V lookup: CDR1 KGHSH, CDR2 LQKENI. As DNA, the CDR3 is TGTGCCAGTCGCCAGGGGGCTGGAAACACCATATATTTT. Translated, it gives CASRQGAGNTIYF.

The chain couples TRBV6-6 to TRBJ1-2, with unresolved D. The CDR3 sequence is 16 residues long. V dropped 0 bases and J dropped 5 bases, with 16 bases sitting between them. Germline values: CDR1 MNHNY, CDR2 SVGAGI (reference sequence). CDR3 residues: CASSYSIPQLAYGYTF. The CDR3 DNA sequence: TGTGCCAGCAGTTACTCGATCCCCCAGTTAGCTTATGGCTACACCTTC.

The V call is TRBV10-2, the J call TRBJ2-7, with TRBD2 matching over 11 bases. CDR3 length: 15 residues. Trimming removed 9 bases from V and 7 bases from J; junction bases left unmatched: 14. Germline V gene lookup returns CDR1 WSHSY and CDR2 SAAADI. The CDR3 DNA follows: TGCGCCAGTCGTGATTATAGCGGGAGGGCCGGGGAGCAGTACTTC. Translated, it gives CASRDYSGRAGEQYF.

The V gene is TRBV21-1, the J gene TRBJ1-6. TRBV21-1 constitutes a pseudogene. The CDR3 consists of 13 residues. The CDR3 coding sequence is TGTGCCAGCAGGGACCCCAAGAAGTCACCCCTCCACTTT. This sequence encodes CASRDPKKSPLHF.

The rearrangement uses TRBV18 and TRBJ1-2, with 11 bases fitting TRBD1. CDR1 is KGHSH and CDR2 is LQKENI in the germline V gene. The CDR3 is 16 amino acids. After removal of 0 bases from V and 5 bases from J, the junction contained 5 bases not matched to a gene. DNA for the CDR3: TGTGCCAGCTCACCACCCGGACAGGGGGCAGGTTATGGCTACACCTTC. This gives the protein CASSPPGQGAGYGYTF.

V usage is TRBV19 and J usage is TRBJ2-7; 7 nucleotides agree with TRBD2. J lost 2 bases, V lost 10 bases, and 8 bases had no gene match. The CDR3 extends over 13 amino acids. Germline loops: CDR1 LNHDA, CDR2 SQIVND (reference sequence). CDR3 nucleotides: TGTGCCACCACGGGAGGAACACCCTACGAGCAGTACTTC. The encoded protein is CATTGGTPYEQYF.

The rearrangement joins TRBV30 to TRBJ1-1; D is unresolved. The CDR3 covers 13 residues. The germline V gene encodes CDR1 GTSNPN and CDR2 SVGIG (reference sequence). V shed 2 bases and J shed 3 bases, with 10 bases lying between them. CDR3 protein: CAWSKSGDTEAFF. For the CDR3, the DNA is TGTGCCTGGAGTAAGTCAGGCGACACTGAAGCTTTCTTT.

This clone was detected a few times. V usage is TRBV6-1 and J usage is TRBJ1-1; D may be TRBD1 (6 bases). In germline, CDR1 is MNHNS, CDR2 SASEGT. Trimming shortened V by 3 bases and J by 5 bases, and 10 bases separated the two germline ends. The CDR3 is 13 amino acids. CDR3 sequence reads: CASSEGQGTEAFF. Written as DNA, the CDR3 is TGTGCCAGCAGTGAGGGGCAGGGGACTGAAGCTTTCTTT.

The chain combines TRBV10-3 with TRBJ1-5; maybe TRBD1 (5 bases). CDR1 is ENHRY and CDR2 is SYGVKD in the germline V gene. The length of the CDR3 is 13 residues. Trimming removed 5 bases from V and 1 base from J, with 6 bases in between. In DNA form, the CDR3 reads TGTGCCATCAGTTGGGACAGCAATCAGCCCCAGCATTTT. Its translation is CAISWDSNQPQHF.

The genes are TRBV7-9 and TRBJ2-6; 10 positions match TRBD1. V dropped 6 bases and J dropped 0; count of bases not matched to a gene: 8. Per germline, CDR1 SEHNR and CDR2 FQNEAQ (reference sequence). CDR3 length: 18 amino acids. The CDR3 DNA reads TGTGCCAGCAGGCAACAGACAGGGGGCCTCTCTGGGGCCAACGTCCTGACTTTC. Amino acids: CASRQQTGGLSGANVLTF.

The chain carries TRBV1 and TRBJ1-2; the tabulated D call, TRBD1, remains unverified against the DNA. TRBV1 is tagged as a pseudogene. The CDR3 sequence is 16 residues long. In nucleotides, the CDR3 is TGCACCAGCAGCCAAAATCCCGACAGGGTTGGTCGGGGCTACACCTTC. This translates into CTSSQNPDRVGRGYTF.

The chain recombines TRBV11-3 with TRBJ2-5; the match to TRBD2 covers 12 bases. J gave up 5 bases and V 2 bases, and 6 bases lay outside the gene matches. CDR3 length equals 16 residues. From germline, CDR1 is SGHNT and CDR2 YENEEA. CDR3 residues: CASSLRLAGGQETQYF. The CDR3 DNA reads as TGTGCCAGCAGCTTAAGGCTAGCGGGGGGGCAGGAGACCCAGTACTTC.

The chain recombines TRBV30 with TRBJ2-7; perhaps TRBD1 as D (5 bases). Germline CDR1 and CDR2: GTSNPN and SVGIG (reference sequence). With 3 bases removed from V and 5 bases from J, the gap between germline ends came to 11 bases. This CDR3 comprises 12 residues. For the CDR3, the DNA is TGTGCCTGGAGGCCAGGGATCGACGAGCAGTACTTC. Translated: CAWRPGIDEQYF.

The chain employs TRBV27 and TRBJ2-2, with TRBD2 matching 12 bases. CDR1 and CDR2 from the germline V gene are MNHEY and SMNVEV (reference sequence). The CDR3 loop spans 16 amino acids. V was pared by 8 bases and J by 7 bases, with 11 bases of the junction left unmatched. As DNA, the CDR3 is TGTGCCAGCTTTCGGCTAGCGGGAGGGATCGACGGGGAGCTGTTTTTT. It yields the protein CASFRLAGGIDGELFF.

The chain combines TRBV25-1 with TRBJ1-1; TRBD1 agrees at 7 bases. Looked up from germline, CDR1 is MGHDK and CDR2 is SYGVNS. Trimming cost V 5 bases and J 7 bases; bases outside gene matches: 4. The CDR3 runs to 12 residues. In DNA form, the CDR3 reads TGTGCCAGCAGTTATGGGACAGTTGAAGCTTTCTTT. Residues: CASSYGTVEAFF.

V and J are TRBV18 and TRBJ2-7, with D unresolved. There are 14 residues in the CDR3. Germline CDR1 reads KGHSH; CDR2 reads LQKENI. V was pared by 4 bases and J by 0 bases, with 10 bases between. CDR3 coding DNA: TGTGCCAGCTCACGGGCAAGTGACTCCTACGAGCAGTACTTC. Amino acid sequence: CASSRASDSYEQYF.

The chain employs TRBV10-3 and TRBJ1-5; tentative D call: TRBD1 (6 bases). The germline V gene encodes CDR1 ENHRY and CDR2 SYGVKD. This CDR3 has 13 amino acids. Trimming took 4 bases from V and 5 from J, leaving 9 bases between them. The CDR3 loop is CAISADRDQPQHF. The CDR3 nucleotides are TGTGCCATCAGTGCGGACAGAGATCAGCCCCAGCATTTT.